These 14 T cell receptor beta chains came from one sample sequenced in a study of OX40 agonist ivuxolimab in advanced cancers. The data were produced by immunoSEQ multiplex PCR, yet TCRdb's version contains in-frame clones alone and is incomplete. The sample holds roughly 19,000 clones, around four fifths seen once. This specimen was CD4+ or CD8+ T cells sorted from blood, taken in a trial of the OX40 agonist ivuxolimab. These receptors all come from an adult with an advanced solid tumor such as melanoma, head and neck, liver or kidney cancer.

Here the CDR3 reads CASSLEGPGGDEQFF. DNA of the CDR3: TGTGCCAGCAGCTTAGAGGGCCCGGGGGGAGATGAGCAGTTCTTC. This chain joins TRBV11-2 and TRBJ2-1; TRBD2 matches 7 bases. Germline lookup yields CDR1 SGHAT and CDR2 FQNNGV. The CDR3 spans 15 residues. Germline trimming cut 0 bases from V and 8 bases from J; bases unmatched to any gene: 7.

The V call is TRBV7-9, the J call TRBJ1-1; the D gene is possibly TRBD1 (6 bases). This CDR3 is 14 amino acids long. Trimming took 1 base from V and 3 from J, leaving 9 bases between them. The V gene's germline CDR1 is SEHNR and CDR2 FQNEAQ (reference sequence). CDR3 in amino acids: CASSLVAGDTEAFF. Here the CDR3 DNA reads TGTGCCAGCAGCTTAGTGGCAGGGGACACTGAAGCTTTCTTT.

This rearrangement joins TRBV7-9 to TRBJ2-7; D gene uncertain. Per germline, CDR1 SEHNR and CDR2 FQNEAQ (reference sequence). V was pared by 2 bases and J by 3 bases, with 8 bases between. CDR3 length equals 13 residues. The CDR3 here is CASSLPNYYEQYF. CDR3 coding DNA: TGTGCCAGCAGCTTACCTAATTACTACGAGCAGTACTTC.

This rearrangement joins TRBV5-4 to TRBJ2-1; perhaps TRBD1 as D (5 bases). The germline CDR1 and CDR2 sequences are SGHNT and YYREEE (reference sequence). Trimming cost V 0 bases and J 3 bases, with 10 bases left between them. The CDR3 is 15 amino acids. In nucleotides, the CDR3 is TGTGCCAGCAGCTTGGGTAGGGGTGTCTACAATGAGCAGTTCTTC. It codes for CASSLGRGVYNEQFF.

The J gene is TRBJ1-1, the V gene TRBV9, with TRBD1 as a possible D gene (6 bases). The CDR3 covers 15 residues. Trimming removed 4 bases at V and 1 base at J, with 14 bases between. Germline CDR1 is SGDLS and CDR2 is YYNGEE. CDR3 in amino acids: CASSPEGDQNTEAFF. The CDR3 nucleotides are TGTGCCAGCAGCCCAGAGGGGGATCAGAACACTGAAGCTTTCTTT.

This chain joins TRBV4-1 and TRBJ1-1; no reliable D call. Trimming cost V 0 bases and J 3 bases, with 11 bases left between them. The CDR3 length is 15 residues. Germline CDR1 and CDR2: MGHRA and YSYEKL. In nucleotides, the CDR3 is TGCGCCAGCAGCCAAGATCGGGTGAAGCACACTGAAGCTTTCTTT. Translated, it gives CASSQDRVKHTEAFF.

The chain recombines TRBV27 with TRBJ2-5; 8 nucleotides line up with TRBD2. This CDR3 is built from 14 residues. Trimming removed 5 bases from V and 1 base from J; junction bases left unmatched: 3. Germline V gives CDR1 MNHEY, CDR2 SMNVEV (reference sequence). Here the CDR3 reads CASSRSGTQETQYF. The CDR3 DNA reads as TGTGCCAGCAGTCGTAGCGGGACCCAAGAGACCCAGTACTTC.

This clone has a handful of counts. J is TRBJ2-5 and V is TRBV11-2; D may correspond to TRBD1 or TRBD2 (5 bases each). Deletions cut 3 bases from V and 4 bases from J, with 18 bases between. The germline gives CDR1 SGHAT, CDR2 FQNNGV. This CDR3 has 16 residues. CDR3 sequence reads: CASSLGPSGWGETQYF. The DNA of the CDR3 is TGTGCCAGCAGCTTGGGACCCTCGGGGTGGGGAGAGACCCAGTACTTC. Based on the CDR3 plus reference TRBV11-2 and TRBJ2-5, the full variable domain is EAGVAQSPRYKIIEKRQSVAFWCNPISGHATLYWYQQILGQGPKLLIQFQNNGVVDDSQLPKDRFSAERLKGVDSTLKIQPAKLEDSAVYLCASSLGPSGWGETQYFGPGTRLLVL.

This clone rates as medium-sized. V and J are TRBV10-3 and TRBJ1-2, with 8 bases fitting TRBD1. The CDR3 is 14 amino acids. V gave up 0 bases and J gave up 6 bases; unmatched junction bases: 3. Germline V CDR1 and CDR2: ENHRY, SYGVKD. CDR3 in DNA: TGTGCCATCAGTGAGTCCGACAGGGGACATGGCTACACCTTC. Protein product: CAISESDRGHGYTF.

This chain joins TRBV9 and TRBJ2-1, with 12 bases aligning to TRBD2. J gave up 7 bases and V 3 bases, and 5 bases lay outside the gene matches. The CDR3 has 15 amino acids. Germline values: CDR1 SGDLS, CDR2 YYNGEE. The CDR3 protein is CASSETSGSDNEQFF. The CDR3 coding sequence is TGTGCCAGCAGCGAGACTAGCGGGAGCGATAATGAGCAGTTCTTC.

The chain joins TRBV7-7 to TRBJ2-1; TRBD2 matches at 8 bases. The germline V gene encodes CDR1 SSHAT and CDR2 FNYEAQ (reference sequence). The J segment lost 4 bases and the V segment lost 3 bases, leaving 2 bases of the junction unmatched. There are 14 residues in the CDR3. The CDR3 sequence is CASSLGLGYNEQFF. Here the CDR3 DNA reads TGTGCCAGCAGCTTGGGACTAGGATACAATGAGCAGTTCTTC.

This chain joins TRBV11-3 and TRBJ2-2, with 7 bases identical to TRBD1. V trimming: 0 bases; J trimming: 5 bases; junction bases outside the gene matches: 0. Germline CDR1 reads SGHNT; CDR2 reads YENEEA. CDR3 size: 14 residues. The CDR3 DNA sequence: TGTGCCAGCAGCTTAGACAGGGGGACCGGGGAGCTGTTTTTT. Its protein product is CASSLDRGTGELFF.

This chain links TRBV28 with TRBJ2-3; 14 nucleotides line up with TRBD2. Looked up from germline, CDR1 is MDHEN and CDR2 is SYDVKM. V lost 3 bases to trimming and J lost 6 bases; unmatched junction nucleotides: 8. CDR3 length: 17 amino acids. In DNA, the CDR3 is TGTGCCAGCAGTTTTCTGACTAGCGGGAGGGGGGAGGATACGCAGTATTTT. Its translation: CASSFLTSGRGEDTQYF.

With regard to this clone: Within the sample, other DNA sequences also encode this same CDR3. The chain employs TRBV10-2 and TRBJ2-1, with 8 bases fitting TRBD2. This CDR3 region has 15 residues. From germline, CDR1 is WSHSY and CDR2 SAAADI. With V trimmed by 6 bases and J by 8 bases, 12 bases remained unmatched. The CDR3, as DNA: TGCGCCAGCAGCGATAGGACTAGCCTCTATTATGAGCAGTTCTTC. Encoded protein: CASSDRTSLYYEQFF.